Each of the 10 T cell receptor beta chains below was sequenced from the same sample in a study of blood T cell repertoires in COVID-19. Data came from immunoSEQ multiplex PCR; TCRdb stores just in-frame clones and leaves some out. The table lists about 240,000 clones, 92% of them singletons. Sequencing used peripheral blood. Every receptor here comes from a man aged 25-45 years with COVID-19, enrolled during active disease.

CDR3 residues: CASSSRSAKNIQYF. CDR3 DNA: TGTGCCAGCAGTTCCCGGTCGGCCAAAAACATTCAGTACTTC. V usage is TRBV6-5 and J usage is TRBJ2-4, with unresolved D. The V gene lost 4 bases and the J gene lost 1 base, with 8 bases spanning the gap. Looked up from germline, CDR1 is MNHEY and CDR2 is SVGAGI. This CDR3 is built from 14 residues.

This clone appeared once. This same CDR3 is encoded by further DNA sequences in the sample. V and J are TRBV2 and TRBJ1-5, with D possibly matching TRBD1 (5 bases). The germline CDR1 and CDR2 sequences are SNHLY and FYNNEI. This CDR3 spans 14 amino acids. The germline V and J ends were trimmed by 4 bases and 7 bases, with 14 bases remaining between them. The CDR3 reads CASSVGGRGQPQHF. Written as DNA, the CDR3 is TGTGCCAGCAGTGTTGGGGGGAGGGGACAGCCCCAGCATTTT.

The rearrangement uses TRBV5-4 and TRBJ1-4, with TRBD1 as a possible D gene (5 bases). V dropped 2 bases and J dropped 6 bases, with 14 bases sitting between them. Per the germline V gene, CDR1 is SGHNT and CDR2 is YYREEE (reference sequence). This CDR3 has 15 residues. The CDR3 DNA reads as TGTGCCAGCAGCTTTTCCGGGACTGGGGATGAAAAACTGTTTTTT. Amino acids: CASSFSGTGDEKLFF. Supplemented by reference TRBV5-4 and TRBJ1-4, the full variable domain reads ETGVTQSPTHLIKTRGQQVTLRCSSQSGHNTVSWYQQALGQGPQFIFQYYREEENGRGNFPPRFSGLQFPNYSSELNVNALELDDSALYLCASSFSGTGDEKLFFGSGTQLSVL.

This clone was found a few times. The V call is TRBV4-1, the J call TRBJ1-6; D uncertain. This CDR3 region has 12 residues. CDR1 and CDR2 from the germline V gene are MGHRA and YSYEKL. Trimming removed 2 bases from V and 7 bases from J, with 3 bases in between. In DNA, the CDR3 is TGCGCCAGCAGCCAACTAAATTCACCCCTCCACTTT. Translated, it gives CASSQLNSPLHF.

This sequence joins TRBV28 and TRBJ1-1, with a possible D match to TRBD1 (5 bases). This CDR3 is 14 amino acids long. Germline V CDR1 and CDR2: MDHEN, SYDVKM. Trimming stripped 5 bases from V and 3 bases from J, with 13 bases between. The CDR3, as DNA: TGTGCCAGCAGTGCCGCGGGACTGGACACTGAAGCTTTCTTT. Protein: CASSAAGLDTEAFF.

CDR3 protein: CASSPRWAYEQYF. CDR3 sequence (DNA): TGTGCCAGCAGTCCCCGGTGGGCTTACGAGCAGTACTTC. The V and J genes are TRBV27 and TRBJ2-7; D not resolved. V lost 5 bases to trimming and J lost 4 bases, with 12 bases between them. From germline, CDR1 is MNHEY and CDR2 SMNVEV (reference sequence). The CDR3 has 13 amino acids.

The chain uses TRBV7-3 and TRBJ2-2; 12 bases fit TRBD2. Per the germline V gene, CDR1 is SGHTA and CDR2 is FQGTGA. V dropped 7 bases and J dropped 6; count of bases not matched to a gene: 6. The CDR3 covers 15 residues. CDR3 amino acids: CASTPSGGDAGELFF. Here the CDR3 DNA reads TGTGCCAGCACCCCTAGCGGGGGGGATGCCGGGGAGCTGTTTTTT. The whole variable domain, remainder taken from reference TRBV7-3 and TRBJ2-2, is GAGVSQTPSNKVTEKGKYVELRCDPISGHTALYWYRQSLGQGPEFLIYFQGTGAADDSGLPNDRFFAVRPEGSVSTLKIQRTERGDSAVYLCASTPSGGDAGELFFGEGSRLTVL.

This chain's CDR3 is CASSSGTGIAKNIQYF. The CDR3 region has the DNA TGCGCCAGCAGCTCCGGGACAGGGATTGCCAAAAACATTCAGTACTTC. The V call is TRBV5-1, the J call TRBJ2-4, with 9 bases identical to TRBD1. The V gene end was trimmed by 3 bases and the J gene end by 1 base; junction bases not matched to a gene: 5. Germline CDR1 and CDR2: SGHRS and YFSETQ. This CDR3 is 16 amino acids long.

This clone has more than one count but fewer than ten. The chain's CDR3 is CASTGILIGDPPGYTF. CDR3 coding DNA: TGTGCCAGTACGGGGATTCTCATCGGTGATCCTCCTGGCTACACCTTC. This rearrangement joins TRBV19 to TRBJ1-2; unclear D gene. The CDR3 is made up of 16 amino acids. V was trimmed by 7 bases and J by 7 bases, leaving 25 bases between them. The germline V gene has CDR1 LNHDA and CDR2 SQIVND (reference sequence).

V and J are TRBV18 and TRBJ2-5; D uncertain. Germline CDR1 is KGHSH and CDR2 is LQKENI. The CDR3 length is 13 residues. Between the trimmed V and J ends, which lost 1 base and 3 bases, there was a span of 6 bases. In DNA, the CDR3 is TGTGCCAGCTCACCACAGCCCAAAGAGACCCAGTACTTC. This translates into CASSPQPKETQYF.